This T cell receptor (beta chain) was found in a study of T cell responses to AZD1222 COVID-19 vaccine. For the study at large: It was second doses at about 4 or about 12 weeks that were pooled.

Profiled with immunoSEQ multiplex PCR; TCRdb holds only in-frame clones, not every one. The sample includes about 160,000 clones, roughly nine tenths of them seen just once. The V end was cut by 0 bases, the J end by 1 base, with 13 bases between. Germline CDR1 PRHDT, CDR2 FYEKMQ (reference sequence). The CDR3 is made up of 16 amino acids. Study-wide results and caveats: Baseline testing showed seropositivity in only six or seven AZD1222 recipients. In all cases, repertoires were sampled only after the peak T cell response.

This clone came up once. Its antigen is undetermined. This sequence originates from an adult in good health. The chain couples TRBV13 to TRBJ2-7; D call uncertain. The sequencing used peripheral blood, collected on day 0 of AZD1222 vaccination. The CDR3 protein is CASSLGATDPSYEQYF. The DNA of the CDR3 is TGTGCCAGCAGCTTAGGTGCGACGGACCCGTCCTACGAGCAGTACTTC.